This T cell receptor beta chain stems from a study of T-cell reconstitution after alpha-beta-depleted transplantation in children. CDR3 size: 10 residues. Germline loops: CDR1 DFQATT, CDR2 SNEGSKA (reference sequence). Trimming shortened V by 4 bases and J by 7 bases, and 7 bases separated the two germline ends. Molecular barcoding with unique molecular identifiers was used for the TCRbeta library. TCRdb reprocessed the PCR reads via MiXCR and lists one record per CDR3 protein. Seen here are 200,000 to 250,000 distinct CDR3 sequences, about 11% observed once, and the top ten hold over 25%. This chain links TRBV20-1 with TRBJ1-2; weak D call: TRBD1 (5 bases). The sequence derives from a child under two years old with acute myeloid leukemia, due to receive a stem cell transplant. Sequencing was performed on PBMCs, taken before TCRalphabeta/CD19-depleted stem cell transplant. CDR3 sequence (DNA): TGCAGTGCTAACGGGGGTGGCTACACCTTC. Translation: CSANGGGYTF.